One and the same sample provided the 21 T cell receptor beta chains below, sequenced in a study of shared clonotypes between healthy human individuals. TCRdb keeps only in-frame clones here, not all; method: immunoSEQ multiplex PCR. The table lists roughly 640,000 clones, about 74% of them singletons. The specimen was memory CD4+ T cells sorted from blood. Noted subset: CD45RA-negative fraction. The receptors come from a woman aged 25 to 39 in good health.

The rearrangement links TRBV2 to TRBJ1-1, with 8 bases aligning to TRBD1. From germline, CDR1 is SNHLY and CDR2 FYNNEI. V shed 6 bases and J 4 bases; nucleotides not matched to a gene: 7. The CDR3 is 14 residues long. CDR3 residues: CASSTRQGITEAFF. In DNA form, the CDR3 reads TGTGCCAGCAGCACACGACAGGGGATCACTGAAGCTTTCTTT. Filled out from reference TRBV2 and TRBJ1-1, the complete variable domain reads EPEVTQTPSHQVTQMGQEVILRCVPISNHLYFYWYRQILGQKVEFLVSFYNNEISEKSEIFDDQFSVERPDGSNFTLKIRSTKLEDSAMYFCASSTRQGITEAFFGQGTRLTVV.

The CDR3 region has the DNA TGTGCCAGCAGCCCGAGGGCTACTCATTCCTACGAGCAGTACTTC. Translated, it gives CASSPRATHSYEQYF. The V gene is TRBV5-8, the J gene TRBJ2-7; tentative D call: TRBD2 (5 bases). Trimming cost V 4 bases and J 1 base, with 15 bases left between them. Looked up from germline, CDR1 is SGHTS and CDR2 is YDEGEE. This CDR3 comprises 15 residues.

The chain joins TRBV5-1 to TRBJ2-7; 9 nucleotides agree with TRBD1. V trimming: 0 bases; J trimming: 5 bases; junction bases outside the gene matches: 3. Germline values: CDR1 SGHRS, CDR2 YFSETQ. The CDR3 loop spans 14 amino acids. As DNA, the CDR3 is TGCGCCAGCAGCTTGGCGGGACAGGGCAACGAGCAGTACTTC. Protein sequence: CASSLAGQGNEQYF.

The chain has TRBV19 and TRBJ1-1; a possible D gene is TRBD1 (5 bases). CDR1 is LNHDA, CDR2 SQIVND, per germline (reference sequence). The CDR3 is made up of 18 amino acids. V was cut by 0 bases and J by 1 base, with 18 bases left in between. Written as DNA, the CDR3 is TGTGCCAGTAGTATAGATGGGGACCGACAAATCAGGAACACTGAAGCTTTCTTT. Translation: CASSIDGDRQIRNTEAFF.

This clone has more than one count but fewer than ten. V usage is TRBV19 and J usage is TRBJ2-7, with D hard to call. The V and J ends lost 0 bases and 2 bases respectively, with 11 bases between them. Germline values: CDR1 LNHDA, CDR2 SQIVND (reference sequence). CDR3 size: 15 residues. This CDR3 is CASSIDPANTYEQYF. DNA for the CDR3: TGTGCCAGTAGTATAGATCCGGCTAATACCTACGAGCAGTACTTC.

The chain employs TRBV5-1 and TRBJ2-1; 8 nucleotides align to TRBD1. J gave up 7 bases and V 4 bases, and 7 bases lay outside the gene matches. Looked up from germline, CDR1 is SGHRS and CDR2 is YFSETQ. This CDR3 region has 14 residues. CDR3 DNA: TGCGCCAGCAGCCCCGGACAGGGTGGAAATGAGCAGTTCTTC. Residues: CASSPGQGGNEQFF. The whole variable domain, filled in from reference TRBV5-1 and TRBJ2-1, reads KAGVTQTPRYLIKTRGQQVTLSCSPISGHRSVSWYQQTPGQGLQFLFEYFSETQRNKGNFPGRFSGRQFSNSRSEMNVSTLELGDSALYLCASSPGQGGNEQFFGPGTRLTVL.

This clone was detected a few times. V usage is TRBV7-3 and J usage is TRBJ2-1; D ambiguous. Germline loops: CDR1 SGHTA, CDR2 FQGTGA. The CDR3 covers 13 residues. The V end was cut by 3 bases, the J end by 5 bases, with 8 bases between. In DNA, the CDR3 is TGTGCCAGCAGCTTTGGACGCGACAATGAGCAGTTCTTC. It encodes CASSFGRDNEQFF.

The CDR3 sequence is CASSLRREYEQYF. CDR3 bases: TGTGCCAGCAGCTTACGGCGGGAGTACGAGCAGTACTTC. The rearrangement links TRBV7-2 to TRBJ2-7; 7 bases align to TRBD2. The CDR3 contains 13 residues. Germline CDR1 is SGHTA and CDR2 is FQGNSA. The V gene end was trimmed by 2 bases and the J gene end by 4 bases; junction bases not matched to a gene: 2.

This clone was recorded a few times. J is TRBJ2-7 and V is TRBV5-1; D is uncertain. Per germline, CDR1 SGHRS and CDR2 YFSETQ. This CDR3 contains 16 residues. Trimming pared 0 bases from V and 2 bases from J, leaving 15 bases between. CDR3 DNA: TGCGCCAGCAGCTTGGGCCCTAAGGACGGACCCTACGAGCAGTACTTC. Its protein product is CASSLGPKDGPYEQYF.

The rearrangement links TRBV10-3 to TRBJ2-1, with 8 nucleotides matching TRBD2. The V gene end was trimmed by 3 bases and the J gene end by 3 bases; junction bases not matched to a gene: 4. The CDR3 sequence is 15 residues long. The germline gives CDR1 ENHRY, CDR2 SYGVKD. CDR3 sequence: CAISETGTSYNEQFF. The CDR3 bases are TGTGCCATCAGTGAAACCGGGACTAGCTACAATGAGCAGTTCTTC.

The chain couples TRBV6-5 to TRBJ1-3, with D possibly TRBD1 on 5 matching bases. V was pared by 6 bases and J by 6 bases, with 15 bases between. Germline CDR1 MNHEY, CDR2 SVGAGI. The CDR3 runs to 14 residues. CDR3: CASSPGHSENTIYF. In DNA, the CDR3 is TGTGCCAGCAGCCCCGGACACTCGGAAAACACCATATATTTT.

The chain carries TRBV11-1 and TRBJ1-2; 10 bases map to TRBD1. The length of the CDR3 is 14 residues. CDR1 SGHAT and CDR2 FQDESV come from the germline V gene (reference sequence). Trimming removed 4 bases from V and 8 bases from J; junction bases left unmatched: 7. The CDR3 DNA reads as TGTGCCAGCAGCTCCGGGACAGGGGTGAACGGCTACACCTTC. It specifies CASSSGTGVNGYTF.

This clone appeared once. Other DNA sequences in the sample encode the same CDR3. The chain employs TRBV28 and TRBJ1-1; D ambiguous. Trimming removed 6 bases from V and 4 bases from J, with 9 bases in between. Per germline, CDR1 MDHEN and CDR2 SYDVKM. This CDR3 has 12 residues. Here the CDR3 DNA reads TGTGCCAGCAGGCGTCAAGGCACTGAAGCTTTCTTT. It is translated as CASRRQGTEAFF.

In its sample, this clone was seen a few times. This chain links TRBV10-1 with TRBJ2-7; unclear D gene. Trimming took off 5 bases at V and 0 bases at J, with 8 bases between the two ends. Germline CDR1 is WNHNN and CDR2 is SYGVQD (reference sequence). The CDR3 loop spans 13 amino acids. The DNA for the CDR3 is TGCGCCAGCAGTCTGGTCGGCTCCTACGAGCAGTACTTC. Translated, it gives CASSLVGSYEQYF.

J is TRBJ2-2 and V is TRBV2, with 7 positions matching TRBD2. Per germline, CDR1 SNHLY and CDR2 FYNNEI. Trimming cost V 10 bases and J 7 bases; bases outside gene matches: 12. The CDR3 contains 14 residues. CDR3 region: CATNAGTKSGELFF. In DNA, the CDR3 is TGTGCCACCAATGCCGGGACTAAGAGCGGGGAGCTGTTTTTT.

The sample holds one count of this clone. The chain employs TRBV5-1 and TRBJ1-1; 7 nucleotides match TRBD1. Germline assignment: CDR1 SGHRS and CDR2 YFSETQ. The length of the CDR3 is 13 residues. V dropped 2 bases and J dropped 4; count of bases not matched to a gene: 2. The DNA for the CDR3 is TGCGCCAGCAGCTTAAGACAGGGCACTGAAGCTTTCTTT. Encoded protein: CASSLRQGTEAFF.

This rearrangement joins TRBV5-4 to TRBJ1-4; D possibly corresponds to TRBD1 (5 bases). Germline CDR1 is SGHNT and CDR2 is YYREEE (reference sequence). CDR3 length: 15 residues. V shed 0 bases and J shed 7 bases, with 13 bases lying between them. In DNA, the CDR3 is TGTGCCAGCAGCTTGGGATCGGGGCCCGGTGAAAAACTGTTTTTT. Translating it yields CASSLGSGPGEKLFF.

This clone was seen many times. J is TRBJ2-1 and V is TRBV6-4; tentatively, D is TRBD2 (6 bases). The CDR3 length is 15 residues. Trimming removed 6 bases from V and 0 bases from J, with 12 bases in between. Looked up from germline, CDR1 is MRHNA and CDR2 is SNTAGT. The CDR3 protein is CASSSDGSSYNEQFF. CDR3 nucleotides: TGTGCCAGCAGCTCTGACGGGAGCTCCTACAATGAGCAGTTCTTC.

J is TRBJ1-1 and V is TRBV11-2; D ambiguous. Trimming cost V 5 bases and J 5 bases, with 9 bases left between them. The germline gives CDR1 SGHAT, CDR2 FQNNGV. The CDR3 totals 12 residues. CDR3 loop: CASSPLSTEAFF. The CDR3 region has the DNA TGTGCCAGCAGCCCTCTTTCGACTGAAGCTTTCTTT.

CDR3 DNA: TGTGCCAGCAGCTTACGGCAGACGGGAGGGAGTACCGGGGAGCTGTTTTTT. It encodes CASSLRQTGGSTGELFF. The chain is built from TRBV7-9 and TRBJ2-2; 8 nucleotides line up with TRBD2. This CDR3 spans 17 amino acids. V shed 2 bases and J 5 bases; nucleotides not matched to a gene: 10. Per germline, CDR1 SEHNR and CDR2 FQNEAQ (reference sequence).

The chain carries TRBV16 and TRBJ2-7; 9 bases are shared with TRBD1. This CDR3 comprises 14 residues. The germline gives CDR1 KGHSY, CDR2 FQNENV. V shed 6 bases and J 1 base; nucleotides not matched to a gene: 4. CDR3 bases: TGTGCCAGCAGTCTTGGGACAGGGTCCTACGAGCAGTACTTC. Residues: CASSLGTGSYEQYF.